Shown below are 2 T cell receptor beta chains from a single sample sequenced in a study of pediatric ulcerative colitis. Assay: immunoSEQ multiplex PCR; the TCRdb copy retains only in-frame clones and omits some. The sample lists around 64,000 clones, 75% to 85% seen once, with roughly 5.2% in the top ten. Sequenced material: blood. All receptors come from a boy aged 5-17 years with moderate ulcerative colitis.

This chain links TRBV5-4 with TRBJ1-1; D is unresolved. CDR1 and CDR2 (germline): SGHNT, YYREEE (reference sequence). The CDR3 extends over 11 amino acids. Trimming removed 6 bases at V and 1 base at J, with 4 bases between. The CDR3, as DNA: TGTGCCAGCACCTCGAACACTGAAGCTTTCTTT. Translation: CASTSNTEAFF.

The chain recombines TRBV9 with TRBJ2-7; D is unclear. The V end was cut by 0 bases, the J end by 1 base, with 5 bases between. The CDR3 has 13 residues. From germline, CDR1 is SGDLS and CDR2 YYNGEE. The DNA of the CDR3 is TGTGCCAGCAGCGTAGACCCTTCCTACGAGCAGTACTTC. It codes for CASSVDPSYEQYF.